Listed below are T cell receptor beta chains from one sample, sequenced in a study of post-analysis software for immune sequencing data. TCRdb re-analysed the PCR reads in MiXCR, keeping a single row per CDR3 protein. Here the sample spans under 900,000 distinct CDR3 sequences, under 70% being singletons. The sequenced sample was blood. All receptors come from a girl between 10 and 17 years old with multiple sclerosis. Both conserved end residues are part of each CDR3. A D gene is named only where the DNA matches it firmly. A clone size is listed for some rows: how often the clone was seen (once, few, many), or a class if it is expanded.

size: NA
V: TRBV12-5
J: TRBJ2-2
D: NA
CDR3: CAGGLRGTPNTGELFF
DNA: TGTGCTGGTGGTTTGCGTGGGACACCAAACACCGGGGAGCTGTTTTTT

size: NA
V: TRBV5-6
J: TRBJ2-1
D: TRBD2
CDR3: CASSQLVAGGSYNEQFF
DNA: TGTGCCAGCAGCCAGTTGGTTGCGGGAGGCTCCTACAATGAGCAGTTCTTC

size: once
V: TRBV20-1
J: TRBJ2-1
D: NA
CDR3: CSATRTEGLGSEQFF
DNA: TGCAGTGCTACTAGGACAGAAGGTTTGGGGAGTGAGCAGTTCTTC

size: many
V: TRBV3-1
J: TRBJ1-1
D: TRBD1
CDR3: CASSRVQGGNEAFF
DNA: TGTGCCAGCAGCCGGGTACAGGGGGGTAATGAAGCTTTCTTT

size: NA
V: TRBV20-1
J: TRBJ2-7
D: TRBD2
CDR3: CSARLAGGGSYEQYF
DNA: TGCAGTGCTCGCTTAGCGGGAGGGGGAAGCTACGAGCAGTACTTC

size: NA
V: TRBV7-8
J: TRBJ2-1
D: NA
CDR3: CASSPGPGGDRNEQFF
DNA: TGTGCCAGCAGCCCCGGGCCCGGAGGGGACCGGAATGAGCAGTTCTTC

size: NA
V: TRBV29-1
J: TRBJ2-5
D: NA
CDR3: CSGGLADYETQYF
DNA: TGCAGCGGCGGACTGGCGGACTACGAGACCCAGTACTTC

size: NA
V: TRBV20-1
J: TRBJ2-3
D: TRBD2
CDR3: CSATDSGRENTQYF
DNA: TGCAGTGCCACGGATAGCGGGAGGGAGAATACGCAGTATTTT

size: NA
V: TRBV12-3/TRBV12-4
J: TRBJ2-7
D: NA
CDR3: CASGLAGTNYEQYF
DNA: TGTGCCAGCGGTTTAGCCGGGACAAATTACGAGCAGTACTTC

size: NA
V: TRBV20-1
J: TRBJ2-1
D: NA
CDR3: CSARVGRGIGANEQFF
DNA: TGCAGTGCTAGAGTTGGCAGGGGAATTGGAGCCAATGAGCAGTTCTTC

size: NA
V: TRBV6-1
J: TRBJ1-2
D: TRBD1
CDR3: CASRGQGRANHGYTF
DNA: TGTGCCAGCAGGGGACAGGGCAGGGCTAACCATGGCTACACCTTC

size: few
V: TRBV25-1
J: TRBJ2-5
D: TRBD1
CDR3: CASSEWTGLKETQYF
DNA: TGTGCCAGCAGTGAATGGACAGGGCTGAAAGAGACCCAGTACTTC

size: NA
V: TRBV20-1
J: TRBJ2-7
D: NA
CDR3: CSARSGHHGNEQYF
DNA: TGCAGTGCCCGATCGGGACACCATGGAAACGAGCAGTACTTC

size: NA
V: TRBV6-4
J: TRBJ2-3
D: NA
CDR3: CASSQTTGTDTQYF
DNA: TGTGCCAGCAGCCAAACCACTGGCACAGATACGCAGTATTTT

size: NA
V: TRBV29-1
J: TRBJ2-6
D: NA
CDR3: CSVDSYTGSGANVLTF
DNA: TGCAGCGTTGACTCCTACACAGGGTCTGGGGCCAACGTCCTGACTTTC

size: NA
V: TRBV24-1
J: TRBJ2-3
D: TRBD1
CDR3: CATSDPGTGGRDTQYF
DNA: TGTGCCACCAGTGACCCAGGGACAGGGGGCAGAGATACGCAGTATTTT

size: NA
V: TRBV9
J: TRBJ2-3
D: TRBD2
CDR3: CASSPRTSGGANTQYF
DNA: TGTGCCAGCAGCCCTCGGACTAGCGGGGGGGCGAATACGCAGTATTTT

size: once
V: TRBV12-3/TRBV12-4
J: TRBJ2-4
D: TRBD1
CDR3: CASSLRDRGREQYF
DNA: TGTGCCAGCAGTTTAAGGGACAGGGGGCGTGAGCAGTACTTC

size: NA
V: TRBV6-1
J: TRBJ1-2
D: NA
CDR3: CACSKGTLNYGYTF
DNA: TGTGCCTGCTCGAAGGGCACCTTAAACTATGGCTACACCTTC

size: NA
V: TRBV20-1
J: TRBJ2-1
D: TRBD2
CDR3: CSATPLAGSYNEQFF
DNA: TGCAGTGCCACCCCACTAGCGGGGTCTTACAATGAGCAGTTCTTC

size: few
V: TRBV6-5
J: TRBJ2-1
D: NA
CDR3: CASRRGGLQFF
DNA: TGTGCCAGCAGGAGGGGGGGGCTCCAGTTCTTC

size: NA
V: TRBV11-2
J: TRBJ1-2
D: NA
CDR3: CASSSPRTGINYGYTF
DNA: TGTGCCAGCAGCTCTCCCCGTACAGGGATTAACTATGGCTACACCTTC

size: NA
V: TRBV12-3/TRBV12-4
J: TRBJ2-1
D: TRBD2
CDR3: CASSFRGEYNEQFF
DNA: TGTGCCAGCAGTTTCCGGGGGGAATACAATGAGCAGTTCTTC

size: NA
V: TRBV12-3/TRBV12-4
J: TRBJ1-2
D: TRBD1
CDR3: CASSPSTGTGHGYTF
DNA: TGTGCCAGCAGTCCCTCCACCGGGACAGGACATGGCTACACCTTC

size: NA
V: TRBV6-6
J: TRBJ2-2
D: NA
CDR3: CASSYRDRGELFF
DNA: TGTGCCAGCAGTTACCGGGACCGCGGGGAGCTGTTTTTT

size: many
V: TRBV29-1
J: TRBJ2-5
D: TRBD1
CDR3: CSATPGQQETQYF
DNA: TGCAGCGCCACTCCGGGACAGCAAGAGACCCAGTACTTC

size: few
V: TRBV5-1
J: TRBJ2-7
D: NA
CDR3: CASSLSGGGYEQYF
DNA: TGCGCCAGCAGCTTGTCTGGGGGTGGTTACGAGCAGTACTTC

size: NA
V: TRBV6-6
J: TRBJ2-7
D: NA
CDR3: CASGEPDTYEQYF
DNA: TGTGCCAGCGGGGAGCCAGATACCTACGAGCAGTACTTC

size: NA
V: TRBV5-1
J: TRBJ1-1
D: NA
CDR3: CASSSMGANTEAFF
DNA: TGCGCCAGCAGCTCCATGGGGGCGAACACTGAAGCTTTCTTT

size: NA
V: TRBV12-5
J: TRBJ1-1
D: NA
CDR3: CASGIPTRGEAFF
DNA: TGTGCTAGTGGTATCCCGACACGAGGTGAAGCTTTCTTT

size: NA
V: TRBV27
J: TRBJ1-2
D: NA
CDR3: CASSPKAINTYGYTF
DNA: TGTGCCAGCAGTCCGAAGGCGATTAACACCTATGGCTACACCTTC

size: few
V: TRBV20-1
J: TRBJ2-7
D: NA
CDR3: CSARRDADSYEQYF
DNA: TGCAGTGCTCGGAGGGACGCTGACTCCTACGAGCAGTACTTC

size: few
V: TRBV7-8
J: TRBJ2-5
D: TRBD1
CDR3: CASSLWDRGSETQYF
DNA: TGTGCCAGCAGCTTATGGGACAGGGGTTCGGAGACCCAGTACTTC

size: few
V: TRBV6-5
J: TRBJ2-6
D: TRBD1
CDR3: CASSNQDRAGANVLTF
DNA: TGTGCCAGCAGTAATCAGGACAGGGCTGGGGCCAACGTCCTGACTTTC

size: few
V: TRBV12-5
J: TRBJ2-7
D: NA
CDR3: CASGLLYEQYF
DNA: TGTGCTAGTGGTTTACTTTACGAGCAGTACTTC

size: few
V: TRBV9
J: TRBJ2-1
D: NA
CDR3: CASSTRTFGNEQFF
DNA: TGTGCCAGCAGCACACGGACGTTCGGCAATGAGCAGTTCTTC

size: NA
V: TRBV24-1
J: TRBJ2-3
D: NA
CDR3: CATSPRGGGNTDTQYF
DNA: TGTGCCACCAGTCCCAGAGGTGGCGGGAACACAGATACGCAGTATTTT

size: NA
V: TRBV29-1
J: TRBJ2-4
D: TRBD2
CDR3: CSVTRVASGSPIAKNIQYF
DNA: TGCAGCGTCACAAGGGTGGCTAGCGGGAGCCCTATAGCCAAAAACATTCAGTACTTC

size: few
V: TRBV20-1
J: TRBJ2-1
D: TRBD2
CDR3: CSASVAGGNHEQFF
DNA: TGCAGTGCTAGCGTCGCGGGAGGTAACCATGAGCAGTTCTTC

size: NA
V: TRBV6-6
J: TRBJ2-3
D: TRBD1
CDR3: CASRDRVNTDTQYF
DNA: TGTGCCAGCAGGGACAGGGTTAACACAGATACGCAGTATTTT

size: NA
V: TRBV9
J: TRBJ2-4
D: NA
CDR3: CASSVGAKNIQYF
DNA: TGTGCCAGCAGCGTAGGAGCCAAAAACATTCAGTACTTC

size: NA
V: TRBV5-5
J: TRBJ2-7
D: TRBD2
CDR3: CASSLWTSGSNEQYF
DNA: TGTGCCAGCAGCTTGTGGACTAGCGGGAGCAATGAGCAGTACTTC

size: few
V: TRBV20-1
J: TRBJ1-5
D: TRBD1
CDR3: CSARTGVDNQPQHF
DNA: TGCAGTGCTAGGACAGGGGTTGACAATCAGCCCCAGCATTTT

size: few
V: TRBV7-9
J: TRBJ2-7
D: NA
CDR3: CASSLLGRGDEQYF
DNA: TGTGCCAGCAGCTTGCTCGGCAGGGGGGACGAGCAGTACTTC

size: NA
V: TRBV29-1
J: TRBJ2-5
D: NA
CDR3: CSGQGTNQETQYF
DNA: TGCAGCGGTCAGGGGACCAACCAAGAGACCCAGTACTTC

size: few
V: TRBV20-1
J: TRBJ2-7
D: NA
CDR3: CSARDGAGLIYEQYF
DNA: TGCAGTGCTAGAGATGGGGCAGGCCTCATCTACGAGCAGTACTTC

size: NA
V: TRBV6-6
J: TRBJ2-3
D: TRBD2
CDR3: CASSTTGLAGPDTQYF
DNA: TGTGCCAGCAGTACTACAGGACTAGCGGGGCCAGATACGCAGTATTTT

size: NA
V: TRBV20-1
J: TRBJ2-1
D: NA
CDR3: CSVSLGGNEQFF
DNA: TGCAGTGTTTCTCTAGGGGGGAATGAGCAGTTCTTC

size: NA
V: TRBV5-1
J: TRBJ2-5
D: TRBD2
CDR3: CASSSQFWGIGGEQYF
DNA: TGCGCCAGCAGCTCCCAATTTTGGGGCATTGGGGGGGAGCAGTACTTC